This T cell receptor (beta chain) was captured in a study of cytomegalovirus exposure and HLA in healthy donors. Study as a whole: In a later analysis, the 130 or so validation repertoires were reported to have used the same platform as the approximately 690 first-cohort repertoires. General study results and limits: High specificity and sensitivity for cytomegalovirus status were reported for the classifier.

The assay was immunoSEQ multiplex PCR, and TCRdb's table has in-frame clones only and misses some. The sample has about 73,000 clones, 70% to 90% seen once. Comments on this clone: Its antigen is still unknown.

CDR1 and CDR2 from the germline V gene are LNHNV and YYDKDF (reference sequence). The CDR3 covers 16 residues. V gave up 0 bases and J gave up 3 bases, with 12 bases separating them. Input material: PBMCs. The origin of this receptor is a woman aged 18-35 years in good health and CMV-seropositive. The rearrangement joins TRBV15 to TRBJ2-1; no clear D. CDR3: CATSRDDFLIYNEQFF. The CDR3 nucleotides are TGTGCCACCAGCAGAGACGACTTCTTGATCTACAATGAGCAGTTCTTC. Combining the CDR3 with reference TRBV15 and TRBJ2-1 gives the whole variable domain DAMVIQNPRYQVTQFGKPVTLSCSQTLNHNVMYWYQQKSSQAPKLLFHYYDKDFNNEADTPDNFQSRRPNTSFCFLDIRSPGLGDTAMYLCATSRDDFLIYNEQFFGPGTRLTVL.